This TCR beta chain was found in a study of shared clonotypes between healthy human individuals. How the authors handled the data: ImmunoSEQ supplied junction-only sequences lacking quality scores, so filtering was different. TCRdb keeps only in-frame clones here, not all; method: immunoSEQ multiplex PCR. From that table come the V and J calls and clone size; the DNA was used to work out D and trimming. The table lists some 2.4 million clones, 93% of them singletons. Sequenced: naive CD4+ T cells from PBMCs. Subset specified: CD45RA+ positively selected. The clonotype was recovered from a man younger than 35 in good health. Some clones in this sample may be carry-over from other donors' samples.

The CDR3 nucleotides read TGTGCCAGCAGTACCGGGACTAGCGGGCCCACGGTGTTTTTT. Translating gives CASSTGTSGPTVFF. V is TRBV6-6 and J is TRBJ2-2; 12 bases map to TRBD2. The V gene end was trimmed by 5 bases and the J gene end by 15 bases; junction bases not matched to a gene: 10. CDR1 and CDR2 from the germline V gene are MNHNY and SVGAGI (reference sequence). This CDR3 comprises 14 residues.